The sequence of this T cell receptor (beta chain) was determined in a study of shared clonotypes between healthy human individuals. The CDR3 covers 17 residues. V was cut by 3 bases and J by 5 bases, with 22 bases left in between. Germline values: CDR1 MNHEY, CDR2 SMNVEV (reference sequence). CD45RO-negative cells were positively selected for CCR7, leaving out terminally differentiated effector memory CD45RA+ cells. Sequencing was performed with immunoSEQ multiplex PCR; in TCRdb, only in-frame clones are kept and a portion is missing. The sample yields around 610,000 clones, approximately 96% seen once.

The receptor's source is a woman in her thirties in good health. The V and J genes are TRBV27 and TRBJ1-2; TRBD1 is a possible D gene (6 bases). The specimen sequenced was naive CD8+ T cells sorted from blood. CDR3 sequence (DNA): TGTGCCAGCAGTTTCACCGCCCCAGGGGAGGGACCATATGGCTACACCTTC. Translated: CASSFTAPGEGPYGYTF.